The 10 T cell receptor beta chains below were found in one sample sequenced in a study of blood T cell repertoires in COVID-19. Generated by immunoSEQ multiplex PCR, the TCRdb table keeps only in-frame clones and is missing some. The sample shows 300,000 or so clones, approximately 90% of them seen only once. The sequencing sample was made of PBMCs or T cells enriched from blood (not recorded which). Receptors were obtained from a woman between 25 and 40 years old who had recovered from COVID-19.

The chain uses TRBV29-1 and TRBJ1-2; perhaps TRBD1 as D (6 bases). The CDR3 has 12 residues. Germline lookup yields CDR1 SQVTM and CDR2 ANQGSEA. Trimming shortened V by 2 bases and J by 6 bases, and 10 bases separated the two germline ends. The CDR3 DNA reads as TGCAGCGTTGAACCCCGGACAGATGGCTACACCTTC. Its protein is CSVEPRTDGYTF.

The chain has TRBV7-8 and TRBJ2-1; 9 nucleotides agree with TRBD2. Germline values: CDR1 SGHVS, CDR2 FQNEAQ. CDR3 length equals 15 residues. Trimming removed 3 bases from V and 5 bases from J; junction bases left unmatched: 5. The CDR3: CASSFSGRSDNEQFF. The CDR3 region has the DNA TGTGCCAGCAGCTTCAGCGGGAGGTCCGACAATGAGCAGTTCTTC.

The V call is TRBV30, the J call TRBJ2-2, with TRBD1 as a possible D gene (5 bases). This CDR3 is 13 amino acids long. The V gene lost 5 bases and the J gene lost 6 bases, with 13 bases spanning the gap. Germline loops: CDR1 GTSNPN, CDR2 SVGIG (reference sequence). CDR3 residues: CAWADSYPGELFF. CDR3 sequence (DNA): TGTGCCTGGGCTGACAGTTACCCCGGGGAGCTGTTTTTT.

The J gene is TRBJ2-1, the V gene TRBV7-2, with 7 nucleotides matching TRBD1. Unmatched junction bases numbered 7, after V lost 4 bases and J lost 10 bases. Per the germline V gene, CDR1 is SGHTA and CDR2 is FQGNSA. The CDR3 is 13 amino acids. The DNA for the CDR3 is TGTGCCAGCAGCTCAACAGGGGTAGGGGAGCAGTTCTTC. It codes for CASSSTGVGEQFF.

This clone came up once. In DNA, the CDR3 is TGTGCCAGCAGCTTGGCGGGCAGGGGTGCTTACGAGCAGTACTTC. Translated, it gives CASSLAGRGAYEQYF. V gene TRBV5-6 combines with J gene TRBJ2-7, with D perhaps TRBD1 (6 bases). The germline gives CDR1 SGHDT, CDR2 YYEEEE. The CDR3 runs to 15 residues. V lost 0 bases and J 4 bases, leaving 14 bases between the germline ends.

This chain joins TRBV11-2 and TRBJ2-7; D is possibly TRBD1 (5 bases). Germline V gene sequence: CDR1 SGHAT, CDR2 FQNNGV. V shed 1 base and J shed 4 bases, with 14 bases lying between them. The CDR3 is made up of 15 amino acids. The CDR3, as DNA: TGTGCCAGCAGCTTAGGGGGCTGGGCGGAGTACGAGCAGTACTTC. Amino acids: CASSLGGWAEYEQYF. The variable domain in full, completed from reference TRBV11-2 and TRBJ2-7, reads EAGVAQSPRYKIIEKRQSVAFWCNPISGHATLYWYQQILGQGPKLLIQFQNNGVVDDSQLPKDRFSAERLKGVDSTLKIQPAKLEDSAVYLCASSLGGWAEYEQYFGPGTRLTVT.

V is TRBV24-1 and J is TRBJ2-7; D possibly corresponds to TRBD2 (5 bases). Germline lookup yields CDR1 KGHDR and CDR2 SFDVKD. The CDR3 runs to 13 residues. V was trimmed by 5 bases and J by 7 bases, leaving 14 bases between them. The CDR3 sequence is CATSGAPAGEQYF. Written as DNA, the CDR3 is TGTGCCACCAGTGGGGCCCCGGCGGGTGAGCAGTACTTC.

This clone appeared a few times. The V gene is TRBV15, the J gene TRBJ2-7; 8 bases agree with TRBD2. V trimming: 3 bases; J trimming: 2 bases; junction bases outside the gene matches: 3. The CDR3 has 14 residues. The germline gives CDR1 LNHNV, CDR2 YYDKDF (reference sequence). The CDR3 is CATSSGGGPYEQYF. The DNA of the CDR3 is TGTGCCACCAGCAGCGGGGGGGGCCCCTACGAGCAGTACTTC.

V gene TRBV4-1 combines with J gene TRBJ2-7, with 7 bases identical to TRBD2. Germline assignment: CDR1 MGHRA and CDR2 YSYEKL. The CDR3 consists of 16 residues. J lost 1 base, V lost 0 bases, and 6 bases had no gene match. CDR3 sequence reads: CASSQDGAGRSYEQYF. In nucleotides, the CDR3 is TGCGCCAGCAGCCAAGATGGAGCGGGAAGGTCCTACGAGCAGTACTTC.

The V and J genes are TRBV4-3 and TRBJ2-1; 8 bases match TRBD2. Per germline, CDR1 LGHNA and CDR2 YSLEER. Germline trimming cut 0 bases from V and 6 bases from J; bases unmatched to any gene: 4. CDR3 length: 15 amino acids. CDR3: CASSQDPGGVNEQFF. CDR3 DNA: TGCGCCAGCAGCCAAGACCCGGGAGGGGTCAATGAGCAGTTCTTC.